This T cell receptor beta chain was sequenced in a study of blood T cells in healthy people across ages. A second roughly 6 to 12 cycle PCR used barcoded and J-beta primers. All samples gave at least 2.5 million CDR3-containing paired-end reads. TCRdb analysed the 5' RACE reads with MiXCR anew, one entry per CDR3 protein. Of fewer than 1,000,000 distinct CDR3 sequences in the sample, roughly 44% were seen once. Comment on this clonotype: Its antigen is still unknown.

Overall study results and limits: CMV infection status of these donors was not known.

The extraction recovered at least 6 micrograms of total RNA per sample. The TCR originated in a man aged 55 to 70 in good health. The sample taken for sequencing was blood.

The CDR3 protein is CASSYFSGTASPGGYEQYF. The CDR3 bases are TGTGCCAGCAGTTACTTTTCCGGGACAGCATCTCCCGGGGGCTACGAGCAGTACTTC. The chain is built from TRBV6-5 and TRBJ2-7; possible D gene TRBD1, 7 bases. CDR3 size: 19 residues. Trimming left V 1 base short and J 3 bases short, with 25 bases between. CDR1 MNHEY and CDR2 SVGAGI come from the germline V gene.